The 27 T cell receptor beta chains listed next were all sequenced from one sample in a study of blood T cell repertoires in COVID-19. Data came from immunoSEQ multiplex PCR; TCRdb stores just in-frame clones and leaves some out. The sample has under 300,000 clones, roughly four fifths seen once; the top ten hold approximately 1.8%. The sample taken for sequencing was peripheral blood. These receptors all stem from a man aged 25-45 years who had recovered from COVID-19.

This clone was found once. This chain links TRBV12-3 or TRBV12-4 with TRBJ1-2; 7 nucleotides line up with TRBD1. The ends lost 6 bases at V and 7 bases at J; junction bases unmatched: 8. The CDR3 spans 13 residues. The CDR3 DNA reads TGTGCCAGCAGACTGACAGGGTCGTCTGGCTACACCTTC. Translated: CASRLTGSSGYTF.

The chain is built from TRBV11-2 and TRBJ1-2, with a possible D match to TRBD1 (5 bases). CDR3 length: 16 amino acids. Trimming pared 1 base from V and 4 bases from J, leaving 16 bases between. From germline, CDR1 is SGHAT and CDR2 FQNNGV. As DNA, the CDR3 is TGTGCCAGCAGCTTAGCGGAGGGACTATTAGGCTATGGCTACACCTTC. Protein sequence: CASSLAEGLLGYGYTF. The full variable domain, completed using reference TRBV11-2 and TRBJ1-2, is EAGVAQSPRYKIIEKRQSVAFWCNPISGHATLYWYQQILGQGPKLLIQFQNNGVVDDSQLPKDRFSAERLKGVDSTLKIQPAKLEDSAVYLCASSLAEGLLGYGYTFGSGTRLTVV.

The rearrangement joins TRBV5-4 to TRBJ2-2, with D perhaps TRBD2 (5 bases). This CDR3 spans 15 amino acids. Trimming pared 0 bases from V and 6 bases from J, leaving 12 bases between. Per the germline V gene, CDR1 is SGHNT and CDR2 is YYREEE (reference sequence). CDR3 DNA sequence: TGTGCCAGCAGCTTGGGGGTTAGCGTTGCCGGGGAGCTGTTTTTT. It codes for CASSLGVSVAGELFF.

J is TRBJ1-1 and V is TRBV7-8; D not certain. Trimming took off 0 bases at V and 4 bases at J, with 12 bases between the two ends. The CDR3 has 15 amino acids. Germline CDR1 and CDR2: SGHVS and FQNEAQ. The CDR3 DNA is TGTGCCAGCAGCTTAGCCTTGGACGGGATCACTGAAGCTTTCTTT. This gives the protein CASSLALDGITEAFF.

The chain links TRBV14 to TRBJ2-3, with 7 bases matching TRBD1. V gave up 6 bases and J gave up 6 bases; unmatched junction bases: 9. The germline CDR1 and CDR2 sequences are SGHDN and FVKESK. The CDR3 is made up of 14 amino acids. The CDR3 spells CASSNRQGADTQYF. The CDR3 coding sequence is TGTGCCAGCAGTAATAGACAGGGAGCGGATACGCAGTATTTT.

The chain employs TRBV20-1 and TRBJ2-7, with D possibly being TRBD2 (6 bases). The CDR3 consists of 11 residues. The germline V gene encodes CDR1 DFQATT and CDR2 SNEGSKA (reference sequence). The ends were cut back, 3 bases at V and 12 bases at J, with 15 bases in the middle. The CDR3 bases are TGCAGTGCTAGGGAAACCGCGGGGCTGTACTTC. Translation: CSARETAGLYF.

The chain has TRBV5-1 and TRBJ1-6; 8 bases line up with TRBD1. Germline V gives CDR1 SGHRS, CDR2 YFSETQ. This CDR3 is built from 16 residues. Trimming took 0 bases from V and 8 from J; bases not matched to a gene: 7. CDR3 sequence reads: CASSLGQGPRDSPLHF. CDR3 nucleotide sequence: TGCGCCAGCAGCTTGGGACAGGGGCCTCGCGATTCACCCCTCCACTTT. The full variable domain, in which reference TRBV5-1 and TRBJ1-6 provide the parts outside the CDR3, is KAGVTQTPRYLIKTRGQQVTLSCSPISGHRSVSWYQQTPGQGLQFLFEYFSETQRNKGNFPGRFSGRQFSNSRSEMNVSTLELGDSALYLCASSLGQGPRDSPLHFGNGTRLTVT.

The rearrangement uses TRBV10-1 and TRBJ1-6; 9 bases line up with TRBD1. V lost 8 bases and J lost 1; bases outside the gene matches: 21. Per the germline V gene, CDR1 is WNHNN and CDR2 is SYGVQD (reference sequence). The CDR3 contains 21 residues. For the CDR3, the DNA is TGCGCCAGCCCTACCCGGGACAGGGTATCCGAGGAAGAATCCTATAATTCACCCCTCCACTTT. It codes for CASPTRDRVSEEESYNSPLHF.

With respect to this clone: This sample also contains other DNA sequences that code for the same CDR3. V and J are TRBV27 and TRBJ1-6; D gene uncertain. CDR3 size: 15 residues. CDR1 is MNHEY and CDR2 is SMNVEV in the germline V gene (reference sequence). V was pared by 3 bases and J by 4 bases, with 10 bases between. The CDR3: CASSFGGSYNSPLHF. The CDR3 bases are TGTGCCAGCAGTTTTGGCGGGTCTTATAATTCACCCCTCCACTTT.

This sequence joins TRBV18 and TRBJ2-2; D is possibly TRBD2 (5 bases). The CDR3 sequence is 13 residues long. V was cut by 3 bases and J by 6 bases, with 8 bases left in between. CDR1 and CDR2 from the germline V gene are KGHSH and LQKENI. As DNA, the CDR3 is TGTGCCAGCTCACCCATGGAGGCCGGGGAGCTGTTTTTT. It yields the protein CASSPMEAGELFF.

The J gene is TRBJ2-3, the V gene TRBV7-9; 11 bases map to TRBD2. The CDR3 runs 15 residues. Germline loops: CDR1 SEHNR, CDR2 FQNEAQ (reference sequence). The trim removed 3 bases at V and 4 bases at J, leaving 3 bases unmatched. The CDR3 spells CASSLWTSGPDTQYF. The CDR3 DNA reads TGTGCCAGCAGCTTGTGGACTAGCGGGCCAGATACGCAGTATTTT.

The count of this clone is one. V gene TRBV4-1 combines with J gene TRBJ1-2; TRBD1 matches at 7 bases. V gave up 6 bases and J gave up 6 bases; unmatched junction bases: 7. Germline CDR1 reads MGHRA; CDR2 reads YSYEKL. This CDR3 has 13 residues. The CDR3 spells CASRQGMMDGYTF. The CDR3 nucleotides are TGCGCCAGCAGACAGGGGATGATGGATGGCTACACCTTC.

This clone was seen more than once but under ten times. This chain joins TRBV7-9 and TRBJ1-5; 9 bases line up with TRBD1. CDR3 length: 14 residues. Looked up from germline, CDR1 is SEHNR and CDR2 is FQNEAQ (reference sequence). The V segment lost 5 bases and the J segment 7 bases; nucleotides outside the gene matches: 6. The CDR3 bases are TGTGCCAGCAGCCAACAGGGGGCCGAACAGCCCCAGCATTTT. It translates to CASSQQGAEQPQHF.

The genes are TRBV3-1 (or the pseudogene TRBV3-2) and TRBJ2-7; no reliable D call. V dropped 1 base and J dropped 2 bases, with 9 bases sitting between them. The CDR3 contains 14 residues. CDR1 is LGHDT, CDR2 YNNKEL, per germline (reference sequence). CDR3 protein: CASSQAHNTYEQYF. The DNA for the CDR3 is TGTGCCAGCAGCCAAGCGCACAATACCTACGAGCAGTACTTC.

V gene TRBV2 combines with J gene TRBJ1-5; D gene uncertain. This CDR3 is built from 13 residues. V was shortened by 4 bases and J by 7 bases, with 11 bases between the two germline ends. Per the germline V gene, CDR1 is SNHLY and CDR2 is FYNNEI. CDR3 sequence: CASSAKSGQPQHF. The CDR3 DNA follows: TGTGCCAGCAGTGCGAAAAGTGGCCAGCCCCAGCATTTT.

V and J are TRBV5-6 and TRBJ1-5, with D possibly being TRBD1 (5 bases). V lost 1 base to trimming and J lost 1 base, with 9 bases between them. Germline CDR1 SGHDT, CDR2 YYEEEE. The CDR3 length is 15 residues. The CDR3 reads CASSLRGMSNQPQHF. DNA for the CDR3: TGTGCCAGCAGCTTGAGGGGTATGAGCAATCAGCCCCAGCATTTT.

This clone was counted only a few times. The chain recombines TRBV28 with TRBJ1-5; 12 bases line up with TRBD1. The germline V gene has CDR1 MDHEN and CDR2 SYDVKM. This CDR3 has 18 residues. The V gene end was trimmed by 5 bases and the J gene end by 2 bases; junction bases not matched to a gene: 10. The CDR3 sequence: CASSLGTGGVWGNQPQHF. DNA of the CDR3: TGTGCCAGCAGTCTTGGGACAGGGGGCGTTTGGGGCAATCAGCCCCAGCATTTT.

The rearrangement links TRBV11-2 to TRBJ1-5; D remains ambiguous. Trimming shortened V by 4 bases and J by 4 bases, and 8 bases separated the two germline ends. Germline CDR1 and CDR2: SGHAT and FQNNGV. The CDR3 is 13 amino acids. CDR3 sequence: CASSYRGNQPQHF. As DNA, the CDR3 is TGTGCCAGCAGCTACCGAGGGAATCAGCCCCAGCATTTT. The variable domain in full, with the rest retrieved from reference TRBV11-2 and TRBJ1-5, is EAGVAQSPRYKIIEKRQSVAFWCNPISGHATLYWYQQILGQGPKLLIQFQNNGVVDDSQLPKDRFSAERLKGVDSTLKIQPAKLEDSAVYLCASSYRGNQPQHFGDGTRLSIL.

V usage is TRBV3-1 (or the pseudogene TRBV3-2) and J usage is TRBJ2-3, with 7 bases matching TRBD1. The CDR3 consists of 14 residues. CDR1 LGHDT and CDR2 YNNKEL come from the germline V gene (reference sequence). Trimming at V came to 5 bases and at J to 2 bases, leaving 4 bases not matched to a gene. The CDR3 nucleotides read TGTGCCAGCAGCGCCGGGACAGTCACAGATACGCAGTATTTT. Translating it yields CASSAGTVTDTQYF.

The chain uses TRBV6-1 and TRBJ2-1, with 9 bases matching TRBD1. The CDR3 is 16 residues long. J lost 6 bases, V lost 1 base, and 7 bases had no gene match. Germline V lookup: CDR1 MNHNS, CDR2 SASEGT. The CDR3 coding sequence is TGTGCCAGCAGTGAAGAGGGGGGACAGGGCAGCAATGAGCAGTTCTTC. Translating gives CASSEEGGQGSNEQFF.

In DNA, the CDR3 is TGCGCCAGCAGCGGGCAGGGGTTGGAGACCCAGTACTTC. It specifies CASSGQGLETQYF. The V call is TRBV5-1, the J call TRBJ2-5; D might be TRBD1 (6 bases). The CDR3 is made up of 13 amino acids. The germline gives CDR1 SGHRS, CDR2 YFSETQ. V gave up 4 bases and J gave up 5 bases, with 12 bases separating them.

The chain links TRBV11-2 to TRBJ2-1, with 13 bases fitting TRBD2. Losses at the gene ends were 6 bases for V and 5 bases for J; bases not matched to a gene: 4. CDR3 size: 15 residues. CDR1 is SGHAT, CDR2 FQNNGV, per germline. CDR3 in amino acids: CASRRGLAGNNEQFF. The CDR3 DNA sequence: TGTGCCAGCAGGAGGGGACTAGCGGGGAACAATGAGCAGTTCTTC.

This clone has only one observation. This rearrangement joins TRBV5-8 to TRBJ2-5; 9 bases map to TRBD1. Germline V gene data show CDR1 as SGHTS and CDR2 as YDEGEE. This CDR3 is 15 amino acids long. J lost 3 bases, V lost 5 bases, and 8 bases had no gene match. The CDR3 here is CASSYPGQGKETQYF. The CDR3, as DNA: TGTGCCAGCAGTTATCCGGGACAGGGAAAAGAGACCCAGTACTTC.

The rearrangement joins TRBV7-9 to TRBJ2-7, with D perhaps TRBD1 (5 bases). This CDR3 comprises 13 residues. CDR1 is SEHNR, CDR2 FQNEAQ, per germline (reference sequence). Deletions cut 5 bases from V and 1 base from J, with 9 bases between. The CDR3 protein is CASSPGQSYEQYV. The CDR3 bases are TGTGCCAGCAGCCCTGGACAATCCTACGAGCAGTACGTC.

CDR3 residues: CASSLLVTGELFF. The CDR3 coding sequence is TGTGCCAGCAGCTTATTAGTCACCGGGGAGCTGTTTTTT. The chain links TRBV5-4 to TRBJ2-2, with D unresolved. The V gene lost 2 bases and the J gene lost 4 bases, with 6 bases spanning the gap. Germline V gives CDR1 SGHNT, CDR2 YYREEE (reference sequence). The CDR3 totals 13 residues.

V is TRBV6-5 and J is TRBJ1-2; 7 nucleotides align to TRBD1. Per the germline V gene, CDR1 is MNHEY and CDR2 is SVGAGI. This CDR3 contains 15 residues. Trimming at V came to 0 bases and at J to 5 bases, leaving 6 bases not matched to a gene. The DNA of the CDR3 is TGTGCCAGCAGTTACTCGACAGGGTCGCGATATGGCTACACCTTC. Its protein product is CASSYSTGSRYGYTF.

The chain links TRBV4-1 to TRBJ2-1; the D is unclear. Germline V gene lookup returns CDR1 MGHRA and CDR2 YSYEKL. The CDR3 runs 13 residues. Trimming cost V 1 base and J 6 bases, with 7 bases left between them. The CDR3 bases are TGCGCCAGCAGCCAAGGATCAGGCAATGAGCAGTTCTTC. This encodes CASSQGSGNEQFF.